These T cell receptor beta chains were read from a single sample in a study of human T cells and chemical hapten exposure. TCRdb redid the calling of the RACE reads with MiXCR, one entry per CDR3 protein. The data hold about 14,000 distinct CDR3 sequences, with 16% observed a single time. The material was whole blood, obtained in connection with sensitization to the hapten diphenylcyclopropenone (DPC). The receptor source for this set is a woman in her thirties with alopecia areata. Some clones in this sample may be carry-over from other donors' samples. Both conserved end residues are part of each CDR3. A D gene is named only where the DNA matches it firmly. Clone size appears in some rows only: once, few, many, or a class for an expanded clone.

d_gene: .
j_gene: TRBJ1-5
v_gene: TRBV7-2
abundance: many
CDR3aa: CASSLGRDDQPQHF
CDR3nt: TGTGCCAGCAGCTTAGGGCGGGATGATCAGCCCCAGCATTTT

d_gene: .
j_gene: TRBJ2-5
v_gene: TRBV10-3
abundance: few
CDR3aa: CAISVGLRAQETQYF
CDR3nt: TGTGCCATCAGTGTAGGATTGAGAGCACAAGAGACCCAGTACTTC

d_gene: TRBD1
j_gene: TRBJ1-2
v_gene: TRBV12-3/TRBV12-4
abundance: .
CDR3aa: CASSPTGERVRGYTF
CDR3nt: TGTGCCAGCAGTCCGACAGGGGAAAGAGTGCGGGGCTACACCTTC

d_gene: .
j_gene: TRBJ2-6
v_gene: TRBV20-1
abundance: many
CDR3aa: CSASTLPSGANVLTF
CDR3nt: TGCAGTGCTTCTACCTTGCCCTCTGGGGCCAACGTCCTGACTTTC

d_gene: TRBD1
j_gene: TRBJ2-3
v_gene: TRBV20-1
abundance: many
CDR3aa: CSASRQGNTDTQYF
CDR3nt: TGCAGTGCTAGTCGACAGGGTAACACAGATACGCAGTATTTT

d_gene: .
j_gene: TRBJ2-1
v_gene: TRBV6-1
abundance: many
CDR3aa: CASSGAGLSYNEQFF
CDR3nt: TGTGCCAGCAGTGGTGCGGGCCTCTCCTACAATGAGCAGTTCTTC

d_gene: TRBD1
j_gene: TRBJ2-1
v_gene: TRBV7-3
abundance: many
CDR3aa: CASSFTGTGISYNEQFF
CDR3nt: TGTGCCAGCAGCTTTACCGGGACAGGGATATCCTACAATGAGCAGTTCTTC

d_gene: TRBD1
j_gene: TRBJ2-1
v_gene: TRBV4-3
abundance: .
CDR3aa: CASSHRPGQGAYNEQFF
CDR3nt: TGCGCCAGCAGCCATCGTCCGGGACAGGGGGCCTACAATGAGCAGTTCTTC

d_gene: .
j_gene: TRBJ1-6
v_gene: TRBV11-2
abundance: many
CDR3aa: CASSLLHSYNSPLHF
CDR3nt: TGTGCCAGCAGCTTACTACATAGTTATAATTCACCCCTCCACTTT

d_gene: .
j_gene: TRBJ2-3
v_gene: TRBV9
abundance: once
CDR3aa: CASSVDVATDTQYF
CDR3nt: TGTGCCAGCAGCGTAGATGTAGCCACAGATACGCAGTATTTT

d_gene: .
j_gene: TRBJ1-1
v_gene: TRBV28
abundance: medium-sized
CDR3aa: CASILAGRNTEAFF
CDR3nt: TGTGCCAGCATCCTGGCGGGGCGGAACACTGAAGCTTTCTTT

d_gene: .
j_gene: TRBJ1-1
v_gene: TRBV10-2
abundance: many
CDR3aa: CASSVGGKNTEAFF
CDR3nt: TGCGCCAGCAGTGTGGGGGGGAAGAACACTGAAGCTTTCTTT

d_gene: .
j_gene: TRBJ1-2
v_gene: TRBV20-1
abundance: medium-sized
CDR3aa: CSARVAGLGYTF
CDR3nt: TGCAGTGCTAGAGTCGCAGGGCTTGGCTACACCTTC

d_gene: TRBD1
j_gene: TRBJ2-2
v_gene: TRBV4-2
abundance: .
CDR3aa: CASSQAGGEGTGELFF
CDR3nt: TGTGCCAGCAGCCAGGCAGGGGGCGAGGGCACCGGGGAGCTGTTTTTT

d_gene: TRBD2
j_gene: TRBJ2-2
v_gene: TRBV6-2/TRBV6-3
abundance: large
CDR3aa: CASSPTSANTGELFF
CDR3nt: TGTGCCAGCAGTCCGACTAGCGCCAACACCGGGGAGCTGTTTTTT

d_gene: TRBD1
j_gene: TRBJ1-4
v_gene: TRBV20-1
abundance: many
CDR3aa: CSARSGQGGEKLFF
CDR3nt: TGCAGTGCTAGGTCGGGACAGGGAGGTGAAAAACTGTTTTTT

d_gene: .
j_gene: TRBJ2-7
v_gene: TRBV6-5
abundance: few
CDR3aa: CASSSQTPAEQYF
CDR3nt: TGTGCCAGCAGTTCCCAGACCCCGGCGGAGCAGTACTTC

d_gene: .
j_gene: TRBJ1-1
v_gene: TRBV10-3
abundance: .
CDR3aa: CAISESSETEAFF
CDR3nt: TGTGCCATCAGTGAGTCTTCGGAGACTGAAGCTTTCTTT

d_gene: .
j_gene: TRBJ1-4
v_gene: TRBV7-6
abundance: .
CDR3aa: CASSLNPPGGGEKLFF
CDR3nt: TGTGCCAGCAGCTTAAACCCCCCCGGGGGGGGCGAAAAACTGTTTTTT

d_gene: .
j_gene: TRBJ1-5
v_gene: TRBV2
abundance: many
CDR3aa: CASRARDTTFQPQHF
CDR3nt: TGTGCCAGCAGGGCCAGGGACACTACTTTTCAGCCCCAGCATTTT

d_gene: TRBD1
j_gene: TRBJ1-5
v_gene: TRBV2
abundance: .
CDR3aa: CASSREGTAESNQPQHF
CDR3nt: TGTGCCAGCAGTAGGGAGGGGACAGCTGAGAGCAATCAGCCCCAGCATTTT

d_gene: .
j_gene: TRBJ2-7
v_gene: TRBV29-1
abundance: few
CDR3aa: CSVLSYEQYF
CDR3nt: TGCAGCGTCCTCTCCTACGAGCAGTACTTC

d_gene: TRBD1
j_gene: TRBJ1-5
v_gene: TRBV28
abundance: medium-sized
CDR3aa: CASSPNPGTGHQPQHF
CDR3nt: TGTGCCAGCAGTCCAAACCCCGGGACAGGGCATCAGCCCCAGCATTTT

d_gene: .
j_gene: TRBJ1-1
v_gene: TRBV18
abundance: many
CDR3aa: CASSPRDYMNTEAFF
CDR3nt: TGTGCCAGCTCACCTCGGGACTATATGAACACTGAAGCTTTCTTT

d_gene: TRBD2
j_gene: TRBJ2-1
v_gene: TRBV29-1
abundance: many
CDR3aa: CSPWVAGGDNEQFF
CDR3nt: TGCAGCCCGTGGGTAGCGGGAGGGGACAATGAGCAGTTCTTC

d_gene: .
j_gene: TRBJ1-5
v_gene: TRBV24-1
abundance: .
CDR3aa: CATSLPTAPSNGDQPQHF
CDR3nt: TGTGCCACCAGTCTCCCCACGGCACCAAGTAATGGAGATCAGCCCCAGCATTTT

d_gene: TRBD1
j_gene: TRBJ1-4
v_gene: TRBV28
abundance: few
CDR3aa: CASSRTGGIEKLFF
CDR3nt: TGTGCCAGCAGCCGGACAGGGGGCATTGAAAAACTGTTTTTT

d_gene: .
j_gene: TRBJ2-1
v_gene: TRBV6-6
abundance: medium-sized
CDR3aa: CASSYQGEQFF
CDR3nt: TGTGCCAGCAGTTACCAAGGGGAGCAGTTCTTC

d_gene: .
j_gene: TRBJ1-5
v_gene: TRBV19
abundance: medium-sized
CDR3aa: CASSIQPYSNQPQHF
CDR3nt: TGTGCCAGTAGTATACAGCCCTATAGCAATCAGCCCCAGCATTTT

d_gene: TRBD2
j_gene: TRBJ2-3
v_gene: TRBV10-3
abundance: .
CDR3aa: CAIRETSGDTQYF
CDR3nt: TGTGCCATCAGGGAGACTAGCGGAGATACGCAGTATTTT

d_gene: TRBD2
j_gene: TRBJ2-1
v_gene: TRBV12-5
abundance: many
CDR3aa: CASGLRTSGEQFF
CDR3nt: TGTGCTAGTGGTTTGCGGACTAGCGGGGAGCAGTTCTTC

d_gene: TRBD1
j_gene: TRBJ1-5
v_gene: TRBV6-2/TRBV6-3
abundance: many
CDR3aa: CASSYSKPGQQIGQPQHF
CDR3nt: TGTGCCAGCAGTTACTCAAAACCGGGACAGCAAATCGGACAGCCCCAGCATTTT

d_gene: TRBD1
j_gene: TRBJ2-6
v_gene: TRBV4-2
abundance: few
CDR3aa: CASSQYDRGTSGANVLTF
CDR3nt: TGTGCCAGCAGCCAATACGACAGGGGGACCTCTGGGGCCAACGTCCTGACTTTC